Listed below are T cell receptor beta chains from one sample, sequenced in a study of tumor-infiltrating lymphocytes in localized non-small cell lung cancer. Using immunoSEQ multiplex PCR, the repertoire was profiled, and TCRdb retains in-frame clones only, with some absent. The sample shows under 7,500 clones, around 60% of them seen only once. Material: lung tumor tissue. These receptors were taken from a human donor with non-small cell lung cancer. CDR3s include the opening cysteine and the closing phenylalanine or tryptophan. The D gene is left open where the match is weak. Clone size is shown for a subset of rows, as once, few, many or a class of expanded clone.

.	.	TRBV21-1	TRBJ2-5	TGTGCCAGCAGCAAAGTGGTACAGGGGAATCAAGAGACCCAGTACTTC	CASSKVVQGNQETQYF
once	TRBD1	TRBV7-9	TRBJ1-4	TGTGCCAGCAGCGACCGGGACAGGGTGGATGAAAAACTGTTTTTT	CASSDRDRVDEKLFF
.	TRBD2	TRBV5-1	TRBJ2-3	TGCGCCAGCAGCCAGGGTAGACTAGCGGGGGGGCCGGGCACAGATACGCAGTATTTT	CASSQGRLAGGPGTDTQYF
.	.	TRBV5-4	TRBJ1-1	TGTGCCAGCAACTTACCCGGCGACACTGAAGCTTTCTTT	CASNLPGDTEAFF
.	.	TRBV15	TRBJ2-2	TGTGCCACCAGCAGAGATAAGGGCAGGGTCGCCAGCGGGGAGCTGTTTTTT	CATSRDKGRVASGELFF
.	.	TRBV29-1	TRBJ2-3	TGCAGCGTTGAAGGTTATACAGATACGCAGTATTTT	CSVEGYTDTQYF
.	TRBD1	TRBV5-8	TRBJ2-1	TGTGCCAGCAGCCAGAGGGGACAGCCCCAGTTCTTC	CASSQRGQPQFF
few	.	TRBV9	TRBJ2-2	TGTGCCAGCAGCCAGTTCCTAGCGAACACCGGGGAGCTGTTTTTT	CASSQFLANTGELFF
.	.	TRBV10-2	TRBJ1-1	TGCGCCAGCAGGCTGGGATCGGTAAACACTGAAGCTTTCTTT	CASRLGSVNTEAFF
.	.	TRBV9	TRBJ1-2	TGTGCCAGTAGTGACGGACAGTCTAACTATGGCTACACCTTC	CASSDGQSNYGYTF
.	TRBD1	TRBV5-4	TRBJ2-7	TGTGCCAGCAGTTCAGACAGGGGTTACTCCTACGAGCAGTACTTC	CASSSDRGYSYEQYF
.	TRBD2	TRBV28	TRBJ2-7	TGTGCCAGCACCCGGGGGGGGGCCTCCTACGAGCAGTACTTC	CASTRGGASYEQYF
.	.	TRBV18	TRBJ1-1	TGTGCCAGCTCGGTAAACACTGAAGCTTTCTTT	CASSVNTEAFF
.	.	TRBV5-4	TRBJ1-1	TGTGCCAGCAGCCCTCGGACGGAAACTGAAGCTTTCTTT	CASSPRTETEAFF
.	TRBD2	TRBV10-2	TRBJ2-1	TGCGCCAGCAGTGAACTAGCGGGGAGAGGGGAGCAGTTCTTC	CASSELAGRGEQFF
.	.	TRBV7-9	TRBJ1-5	TGTGCCAGCAGCTTAGGCTATAGCAATCAGCCCCAGCATTTT	CASSLGYSNQPQHF
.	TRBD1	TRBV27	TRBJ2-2	TGTGCCAGCAGTTTATCCCTTGGACAGGGGGGCCTGTTTAACACCGGGGAGCTGTTTTTT	CASSLSLGQGGLFNTGELFF
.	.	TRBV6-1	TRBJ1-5	TGTGCCAGCACCAATGTTCAGCCCCAGCATTTT	CASTNVQPQHF
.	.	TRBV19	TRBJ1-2	TGTGCCAGTAGTATAACAGGGCACTATGGCTACACCTTC	CASSITGHYGYTF
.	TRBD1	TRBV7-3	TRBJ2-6	TGTGCCAGCAGCTCACCGGGACAGCAATCTGGGGCCAACGTCCTGACTTTC	CASSSPGQQSGANVLTF